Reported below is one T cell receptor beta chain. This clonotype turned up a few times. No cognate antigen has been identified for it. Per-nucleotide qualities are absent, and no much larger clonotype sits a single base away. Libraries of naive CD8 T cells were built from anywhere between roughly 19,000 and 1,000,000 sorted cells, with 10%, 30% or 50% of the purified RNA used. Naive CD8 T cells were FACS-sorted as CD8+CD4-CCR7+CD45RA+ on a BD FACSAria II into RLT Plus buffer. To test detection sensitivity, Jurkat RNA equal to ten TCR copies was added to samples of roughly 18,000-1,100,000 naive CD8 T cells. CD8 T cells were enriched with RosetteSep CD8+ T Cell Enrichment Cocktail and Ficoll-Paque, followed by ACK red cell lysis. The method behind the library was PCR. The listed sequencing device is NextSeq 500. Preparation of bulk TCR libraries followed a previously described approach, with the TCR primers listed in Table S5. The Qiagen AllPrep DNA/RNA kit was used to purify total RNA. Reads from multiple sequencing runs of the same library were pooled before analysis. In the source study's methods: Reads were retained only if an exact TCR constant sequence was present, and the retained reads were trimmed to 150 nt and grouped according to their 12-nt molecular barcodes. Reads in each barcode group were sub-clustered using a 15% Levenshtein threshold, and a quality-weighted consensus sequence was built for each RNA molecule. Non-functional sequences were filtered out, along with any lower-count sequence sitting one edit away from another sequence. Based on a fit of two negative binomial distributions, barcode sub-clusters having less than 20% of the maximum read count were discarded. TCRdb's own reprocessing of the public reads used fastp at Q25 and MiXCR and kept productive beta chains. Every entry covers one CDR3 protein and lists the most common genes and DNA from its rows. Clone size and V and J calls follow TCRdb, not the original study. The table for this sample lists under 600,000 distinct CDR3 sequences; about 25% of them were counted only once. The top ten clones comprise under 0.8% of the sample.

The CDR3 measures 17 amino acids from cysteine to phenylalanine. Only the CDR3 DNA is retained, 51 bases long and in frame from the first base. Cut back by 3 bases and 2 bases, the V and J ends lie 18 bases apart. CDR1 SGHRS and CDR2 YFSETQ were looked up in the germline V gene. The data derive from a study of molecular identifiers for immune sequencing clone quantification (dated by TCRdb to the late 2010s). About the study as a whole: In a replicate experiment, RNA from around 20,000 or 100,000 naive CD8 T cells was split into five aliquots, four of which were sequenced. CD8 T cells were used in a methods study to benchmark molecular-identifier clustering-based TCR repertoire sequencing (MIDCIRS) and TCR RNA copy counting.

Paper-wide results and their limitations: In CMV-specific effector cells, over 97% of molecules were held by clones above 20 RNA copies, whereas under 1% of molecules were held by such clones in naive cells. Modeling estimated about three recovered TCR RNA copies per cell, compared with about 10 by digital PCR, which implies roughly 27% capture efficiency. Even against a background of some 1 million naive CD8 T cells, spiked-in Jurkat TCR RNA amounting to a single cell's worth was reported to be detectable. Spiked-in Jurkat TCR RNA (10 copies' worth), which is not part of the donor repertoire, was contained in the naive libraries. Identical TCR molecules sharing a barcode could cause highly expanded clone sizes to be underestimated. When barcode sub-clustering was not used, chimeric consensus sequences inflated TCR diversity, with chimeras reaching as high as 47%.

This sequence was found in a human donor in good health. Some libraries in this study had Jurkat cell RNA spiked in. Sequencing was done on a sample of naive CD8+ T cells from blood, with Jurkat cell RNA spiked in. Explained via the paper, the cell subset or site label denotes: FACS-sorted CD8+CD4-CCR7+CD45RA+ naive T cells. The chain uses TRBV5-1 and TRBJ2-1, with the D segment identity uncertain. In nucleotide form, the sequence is TGCGCCAGCAGCTCATCGGTCAAACCAACGGCCTACAATGAGCAGTTCTTC. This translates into CASSSSVKPTAYNEQFF.